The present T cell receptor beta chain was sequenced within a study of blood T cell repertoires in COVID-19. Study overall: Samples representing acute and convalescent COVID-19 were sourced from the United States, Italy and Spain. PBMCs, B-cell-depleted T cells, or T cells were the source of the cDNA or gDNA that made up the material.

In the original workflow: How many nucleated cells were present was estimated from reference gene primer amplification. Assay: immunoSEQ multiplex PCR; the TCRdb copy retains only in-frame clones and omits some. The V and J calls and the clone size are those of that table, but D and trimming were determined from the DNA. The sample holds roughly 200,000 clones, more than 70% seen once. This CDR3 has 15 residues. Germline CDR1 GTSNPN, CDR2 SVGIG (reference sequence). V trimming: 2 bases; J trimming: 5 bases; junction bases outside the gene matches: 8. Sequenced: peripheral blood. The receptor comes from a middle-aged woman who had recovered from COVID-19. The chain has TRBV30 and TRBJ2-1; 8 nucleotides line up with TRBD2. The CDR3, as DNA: TGTGCCTGGAGTTCGGGGCGGGAGGTGGACAATGAGCAGTTCTTC. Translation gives CAWSSGREVDNEQFF.